The clone carrying this TCR beta chain is a singleton in its sample. Antigen unknown. The sample belongs to a study of T cell responses to AZD1222 COVID-19 vaccine. Study-wide findings and caveats: Spike was spanned by vaccine-associated CD4 TCRs, with dominance at 160-218 and 743-854.

Assay used: immunoSEQ multiplex PCR; TCRdb lists only in-frame clones, some missing. The table lists 120,000 or so clones, 88% of them singletons, with roughly 5.4% in the top ten. The CDR3 spans 11 residues. The ends were cut back, 5 bases at V and 4 bases at J, with 5 bases in the middle. The chain uses TRBV12-3 or TRBV12-4 and TRBJ1-2; no reliable D call. This clonotype was obtained from an adult in good health. The specimen was peripheral blood, collected on day 0 of AZD1222 vaccination. CDR3: CASSPSYGYTF. The DNA of the CDR3 is TGTGCCAGCAGTCCGTCCTATGGCTACACCTTC.